These 9 T cell receptor beta chains were sequenced from one sample in a study of T cell responses to AZD1222 COVID-19 vaccine. This table comes from immunoSEQ multiplex PCR, and its TCRdb copy is limited to in-frame clones, with some not included. The repertoire holds 200,000 or so clones, with about nine tenths as singletons. The sample consisted of peripheral blood, taken on day 0 of MenACWY control vaccination. These receptors were obtained from an adult in good health.

The J gene is TRBJ2-7, the V gene TRBV19; the D is unclear. Trimming cost V 3 bases and J 3 bases, with 12 bases left between them. The germline gives CDR1 LNHDA, CDR2 SQIVND (reference sequence). CDR3 length: 14 amino acids. The CDR3 DNA is TGTGCCAGTAGTATGTCAGACCTTCACTACGAGCAGTACTTC. Protein product: CASSMSDLHYEQYF.

This clone has just a few counts. The gene calls are TRBV12-3 or TRBV12-4 and TRBJ1-2, with unresolved D. The CDR3 has 11 amino acids. Trimming cost V 2 bases and J 7 bases, with 5 bases left between them. CDR3 coding DNA: TGTGCCAGCAGTTTATCGGGTGGCTACACCTTC. Translating gives CASSLSGGYTF.

The V call is TRBV4-2, the J call TRBJ2-7; the D gene is possibly TRBD1 (6 bases). V dropped 0 bases and J dropped 9 bases, with 15 bases sitting between them. Germline CDR1 and CDR2: LGHNA and YNFKEQ. This CDR3 spans 14 amino acids. The CDR3 bases are TGTGCCAGCAGCCAAGATCCAGGGGTGGTAGCGCAGTACTTC. It is translated as CASSQDPGVVAQYF.

The genes are TRBV7-8 and TRBJ2-7; D is uncertain. Germline V CDR1 and CDR2: SGHVS, FQNEAQ. The CDR3 runs to 15 residues. The V end lost 1 base, the J end lost 2 bases, and 12 bases lay between the germline ends. The CDR3, as DNA: TGTGCCAGCAGCTTAGATGTGACCCTCCCCTACGAGCAGTACTTC. Protein product: CASSLDVTLPYEQYF.

This chain uses TRBV6-2 or TRBV6-3 with TRBJ1-1, with D perhaps TRBD1 (5 bases). Germline V gives CDR1 MNHEY, CDR2 SVGEGT. Trimming removed 6 bases from V and 4 bases from J, with 18 bases in between. The CDR3 extends over 15 amino acids. The CDR3 DNA is TGTGCCAGCAGCCCAACAGGTTCCCGGAGCACTGAAGCTTTCTTT. This gives the protein CASSPTGSRSTEAFF.

The chain recombines TRBV7-3 with TRBJ2-1, with D unresolved. V lost 8 bases to trimming and J lost 9 bases, with 11 bases between them. The CDR3 contains 11 residues. Germline loops: CDR1 SGHTA, CDR2 FQGTGA. This chain's CDR3 is CASANAGEQFF. CDR3 coding DNA: TGTGCCAGCGCTAATGCTGGTGAGCAGTTCTTC.

The chain links TRBV28 to TRBJ2-7, with D maybe TRBD1 (5 bases). The germline gives CDR1 MDHEN, CDR2 SYDVKM. There are 14 residues in the CDR3. The germline V and J ends were trimmed by 6 bases and 3 bases, with 15 bases remaining between them. The chain's CDR3 is CASSPAGSLYEQYF. CDR3 DNA: TGTGCCAGCAGCCCCGCAGGGTCGCTCTACGAGCAGTACTTC.

The chain joins TRBV2 to TRBJ2-7, with a weak D call TRBD2 (5 bases). Trimming took 6 bases from V and 3 from J, leaving 12 bases between them. Germline-derived CDR1 and CDR2 are SNHLY and FYNNEI. There are 13 residues in the CDR3. Written as DNA, the CDR3 is TGTGCCAGCAGGCCCGGGGAGAGCTACGAGCAGTACTTC. Translating gives CASRPGESYEQYF.

CDR3 in amino acids: CASSFPRGFYYEQYF. CDR3 DNA sequence: TGTGCCAGCAGTTTCCCTCGAGGGTTCTACTACGAGCAGTACTTC. The J gene is TRBJ2-7, the V gene TRBV28; possible D gene TRBD2, 5 bases. Between the trimmed V and J ends, which lost 3 bases and 3 bases, there was a span of 15 bases. The V gene's germline CDR1 is MDHEN and CDR2 SYDVKM. The CDR3 runs to 15 residues.